The rows below give T cell receptor beta chains drawn from one sample of a study of regulatory T cells in long-lasting Graves disease. TCRdb re-derived calls from the multiplex PCR reads in MiXCR, one entry per CDR3 protein. In the table there are about 320,000 distinct CDR3 sequences, roughly 18% of which are singletons. Material: peripheral blood mononuclear cells (PBMCs), obtained at new diagnosis, from a patient treated with antithyroid drugs. The receptors were sampled from a female donor with Graves disease. CDR3s include the opening cysteine and the closing phenylalanine or tryptophan. The D gene is left open where the match is weak. Clone size is given for some rows only: seen once, a few or many times, or a class if the clone is expanded.

>TRBJ2-7|-|few|TRBV4-2
CASSQDKGLYEQYF
TGTGCCAGCAGCCAAGATAAGGGGCTCTACGAGCAGTACTTC
>TRBJ2-5|TRBD1|-|TRBV10-3
CAISGDRGQGGIKTQYF
TGTGCCATCAGTGGGGACAGGGGGCAGGGTGGTATAAAGACCCAGTACTTC
>TRBJ2-1|TRBD2|many|TRBV19
CASSSSGRSNNEQFF
TGTGCCAGTAGTAGTAGCGGGAGAAGCAACAATGAGCAGTTCTTC
>TRBJ2-7|TRBD2|many|TRBV9
CASSAQGLAGLGEQYF
TGTGCCAGCAGCGCTCAAGGACTAGCGGGCTTAGGCGAGCAGTACTTC
>TRBJ2-2|TRBD1|many|TRBV12-3/TRBV12-4
CASSFVTGGSRYTGELFF
TGTGCCAGCAGTTTCGTCACAGGGGGAAGTCGTTACACCGGGGAGCTGTTTTTT
>TRBJ2-5|TRBD2|many|TRBV13
CASSLGGSGLEETQYF
TGTGCCAGCAGCTTGGGGGGTAGCGGGCTTGAAGAGACCCAGTACTTC
>TRBJ2-3|-|many|TRBV24-1
CATSDFHGSANLDTQYF
TGTGCCACCAGTGATTTTCATGGGAGCGCTAATTTGGATACGCAGTATTTT
>TRBJ1-2|-|many|TRBV10-2
CASSEPSRGKDGYTF
TGCGCCAGCAGTGAGCCGTCCCGGGGGAAGGATGGCTACACCTTC
>TRBJ2-7|-|many|TRBV4-1
CASSQDATTGEQYF
TGCGCCAGCAGCCAAGATGCCACAACGGGGGAGCAGTACTTC
>TRBJ2-5|-|many|TRBV5-1
CASSLAGTSKETQYF
TGCGCCAGCAGCTTGGCCGGGACCTCTAAAGAGACCCAGTACTTC
>TRBJ2-5|-|few|TRBV20-1
CSAIMGTQYF
TGCAGTGCAATTATGGGGACCCAGTACTTC
>TRBJ2-5|-|many|TRBV28
CASSLSGVETQYF
TGTGCCAGCAGTTTATCGGGGGTGGAGACCCAGTACTTC